This record covers a single TCR beta chain. Antigen specificity is unknown. The record originates from a study of cytomegalovirus exposure and HLA in healthy donors. Study-wide points: Differences between HLA loci emerged in a later analysis of TCR association rates, with DRB1 most and HLA-C fewest. Indistinguishable V segments, including TRBV6-2 and TRBV6-3, were excluded.

Germline CDR1 reads SGHAT; CDR2 reads FQNNGV. The V segment lost 0 bases and the J segment 0 bases; nucleotides outside the gene matches: 4. CDR3 size: 16 residues. 60 Vbeta and 13 Jbeta primers were used in PCR. Using immunoSEQ multiplex PCR, the repertoire was profiled, and TCRdb retains in-frame clones only, with some absent. Among 150,000 to 190,000 clones listed, about 68% were seen once. The genes are TRBV11-2 and TRBJ2-7; TRBD2 aligns across 8 bases. Material for sequencing was PBMCs. This TCR was recovered from a man aged 18 to 29 in good health and CMV-seronegative. The CDR3 sequence is CASSLEVAGSSYEQYF. In DNA, the CDR3 is TGTGCCAGCAGCTTAGAGGTAGCGGGGAGCTCCTACGAGCAGTACTTC.